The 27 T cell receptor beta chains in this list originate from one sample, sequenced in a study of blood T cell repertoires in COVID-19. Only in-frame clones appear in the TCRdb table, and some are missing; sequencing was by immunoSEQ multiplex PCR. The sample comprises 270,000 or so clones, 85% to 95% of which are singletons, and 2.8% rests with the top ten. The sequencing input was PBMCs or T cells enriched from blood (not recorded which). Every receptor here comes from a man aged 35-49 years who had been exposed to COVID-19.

Here the CDR3 reads CASSDPGGQPQHF. The CDR3 region has the DNA TGTGCCAGCAGTGACCCGGGAGGACAGCCCCAGCATTTT. The genes are TRBV6-2 or TRBV6-3 and TRBJ1-5; no clear D gene. The germline V gene has CDR1 MNHEY and CDR2 SVGEGT. There are 13 residues in the CDR3. The V end was cut by 5 bases, the J end by 7 bases, with 12 bases between.

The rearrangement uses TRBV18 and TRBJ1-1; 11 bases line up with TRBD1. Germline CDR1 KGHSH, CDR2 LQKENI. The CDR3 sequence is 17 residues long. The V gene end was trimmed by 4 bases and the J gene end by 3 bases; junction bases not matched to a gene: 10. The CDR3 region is CASSRQSGTGGDTEAFF. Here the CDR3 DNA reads TGTGCCAGCTCACGCCAATCGGGGACAGGGGGAGACACTGAAGCTTTCTTT. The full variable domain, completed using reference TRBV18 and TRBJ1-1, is NAGVMQNPRHLVRRRGQEARLRCSPMKGHSHVYWYRQLPEEGLKFMVYLQKENIIDESGMPKERFSAEFPKEGPSILRIQQVVRGDSAAYFCASSRQSGTGGDTEAFFGQGTRLTVV.

DNA of the CDR3: TGTGCCAGCTCCCAGACAGTCTCTGGAAACACCATATATTTT. It is translated as CASSQTVSGNTIYF. The chain is built from TRBV18 and TRBJ1-3, with a weak D call TRBD1 (5 bases). In germline, CDR1 is KGHSH, CDR2 LQKENI. This CDR3 contains 14 residues. Trimming took 6 bases from V and 0 from J, leaving 9 bases between them. Based on the CDR3 plus reference TRBV18 and TRBJ1-3, the full variable domain is NAGVMQNPRHLVRRRGQEARLRCSPMKGHSHVYWYRQLPEEGLKFMVYLQKENIIDESGMPKERFSAEFPKEGPSILRIQQVVRGDSAAYFCASSQTVSGNTIYFGEGSWLTVV.

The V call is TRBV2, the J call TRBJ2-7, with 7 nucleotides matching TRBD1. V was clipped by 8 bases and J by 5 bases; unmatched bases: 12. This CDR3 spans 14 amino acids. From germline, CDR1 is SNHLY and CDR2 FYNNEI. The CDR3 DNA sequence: TGTGCCAGCGGTCTTCAGACAGGGAACCACGAGCAGTACTTC. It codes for CASGLQTGNHEQYF.

CDR3 loop: CASSLDRGADTQYF. DNA of the CDR3: TGTGCCAGCAGTTTAGACAGGGGGGCGGATACGCAGTATTTT. The chain uses TRBV28 and TRBJ2-3; TRBD1 agrees at 9 bases. Trimming took 2 bases from V and 6 from J; bases not matched to a gene: 3. Germline CDR1 is MDHEN and CDR2 is SYDVKM. There are 14 residues in the CDR3.

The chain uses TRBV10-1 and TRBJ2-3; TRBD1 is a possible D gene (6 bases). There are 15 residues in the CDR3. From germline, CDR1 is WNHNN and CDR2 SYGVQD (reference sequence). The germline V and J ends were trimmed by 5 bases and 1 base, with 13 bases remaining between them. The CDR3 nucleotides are TGCGCCAGCAGTTACCTCAGGGGTGGCACAGATACGCAGTATTTT. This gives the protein CASSYLRGGTDTQYF.

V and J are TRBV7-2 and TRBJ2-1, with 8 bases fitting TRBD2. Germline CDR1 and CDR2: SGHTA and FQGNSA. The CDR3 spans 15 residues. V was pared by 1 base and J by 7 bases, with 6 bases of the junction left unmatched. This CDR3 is CASSLGSGIANEQFF. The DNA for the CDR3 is TGTGCCAGCAGCTTAGGTAGCGGGATAGCGAATGAGCAGTTCTTC.

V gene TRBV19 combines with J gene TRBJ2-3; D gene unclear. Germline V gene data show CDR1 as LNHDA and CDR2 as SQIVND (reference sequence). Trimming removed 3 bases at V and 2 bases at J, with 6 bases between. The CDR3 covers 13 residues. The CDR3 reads CASSMGDTDTQYF. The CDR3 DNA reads TGTGCCAGTAGTATGGGCGACACAGATACGCAGTATTTT.

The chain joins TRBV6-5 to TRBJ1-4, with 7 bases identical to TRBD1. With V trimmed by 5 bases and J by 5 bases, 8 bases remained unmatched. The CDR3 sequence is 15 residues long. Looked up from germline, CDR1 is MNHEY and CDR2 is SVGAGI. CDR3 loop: CASSQYQGENEKLFF. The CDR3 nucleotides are TGTGCCAGCAGTCAATACCAGGGGGAGAATGAAAAACTGTTTTTT.

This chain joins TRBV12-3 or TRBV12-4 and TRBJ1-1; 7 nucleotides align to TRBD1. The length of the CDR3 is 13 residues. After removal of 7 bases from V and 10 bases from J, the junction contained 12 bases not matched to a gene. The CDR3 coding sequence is TGTGCCAGCACCCCGGGGACAGAGAGTGGAGCTTTCTTT. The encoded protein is CASTPGTESGAFF.

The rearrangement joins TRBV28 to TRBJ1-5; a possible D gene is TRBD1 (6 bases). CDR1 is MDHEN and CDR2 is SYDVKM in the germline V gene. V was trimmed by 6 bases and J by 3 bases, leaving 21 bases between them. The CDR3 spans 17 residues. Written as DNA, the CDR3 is TGTGCCAGCAGCCCACATTCGGGCAGGGGTCCCAATCAGCCCCAGCATTTT. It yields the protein CASSPHSGRGPNQPQHF.

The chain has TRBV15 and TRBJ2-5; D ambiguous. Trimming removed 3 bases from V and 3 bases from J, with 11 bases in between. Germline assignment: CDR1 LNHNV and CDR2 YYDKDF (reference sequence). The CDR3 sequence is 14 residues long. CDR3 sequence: CATSRAGTKETQYF. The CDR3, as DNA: TGTGCCACCAGCAGGGCAGGTACCAAAGAGACCCAGTACTTC.

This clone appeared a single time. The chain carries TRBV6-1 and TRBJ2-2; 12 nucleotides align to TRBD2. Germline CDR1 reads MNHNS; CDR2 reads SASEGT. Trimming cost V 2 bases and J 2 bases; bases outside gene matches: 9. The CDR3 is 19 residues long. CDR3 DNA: TGTGCCAGCAGTGAAATGGCCCTAGCGGGAGGGCCTAACACCGGGGAGCTGTTTTTT. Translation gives CASSEMALAGGPNTGELFF.

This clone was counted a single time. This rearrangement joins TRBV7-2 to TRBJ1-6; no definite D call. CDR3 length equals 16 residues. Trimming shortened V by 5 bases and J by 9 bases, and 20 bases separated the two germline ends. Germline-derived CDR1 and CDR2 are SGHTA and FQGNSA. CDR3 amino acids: CASSPYGPGRSSPLHF. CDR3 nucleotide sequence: TGTGCCAGCAGCCCTTATGGACCGGGAAGGTCTTCACCCCTCCACTTT. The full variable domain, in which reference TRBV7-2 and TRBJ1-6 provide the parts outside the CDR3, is GAGVSQSPSNKVTEKGKDVELRCDPISGHTALYWYRQSLGQGLEFLIYFQGNSAPDKSGLPSDRFSAERTGGSVSTLTIQRTQQEDSAVYLCASSPYGPGRSSPLHFGNGTRLTVT.

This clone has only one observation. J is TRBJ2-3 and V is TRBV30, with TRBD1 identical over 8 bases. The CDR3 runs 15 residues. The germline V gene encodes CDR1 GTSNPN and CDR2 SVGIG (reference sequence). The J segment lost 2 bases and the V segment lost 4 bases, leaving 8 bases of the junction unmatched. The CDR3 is CAWTPTGAPTDTQYF. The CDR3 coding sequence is TGTGCCTGGACTCCGACAGGGGCCCCCACAGATACGCAGTATTTT. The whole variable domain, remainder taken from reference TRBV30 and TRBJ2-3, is SQTIHQWPATLVQPVGSPLSLECTVEGTSNPNLYWYRQAAGRGLQLLFYSVGIGQISSEVPQNLSASRPQDRQFILSSKKLLLSDSGFYLCAWTPTGAPTDTQYFGPGTRLTVL.

This chain's CDR3 is CASIIANTGELFF. CDR3 DNA sequence: TGTGCCAGCATCATAGCGAACACCGGGGAGCTGTTTTTT. The chain couples TRBV9 to TRBJ2-2; D is undetermined. Germline CDR1 SGDLS, CDR2 YYNGEE. The CDR3 length is 13 residues. Trimming stripped 6 bases from V and 0 bases from J, with 6 bases between. The full variable domain, with the rest looked up from reference TRBV9 and TRBJ2-2, is DSGVTQTPKHLITATGQRVTLRCSPRSGDLSVYWYQQSLDQGLQFLIQYYNGEERAKGNILERFSAQQFPDLHSELNLSSLELGDSALYFCASIIANTGELFFGEGSRLTVL.

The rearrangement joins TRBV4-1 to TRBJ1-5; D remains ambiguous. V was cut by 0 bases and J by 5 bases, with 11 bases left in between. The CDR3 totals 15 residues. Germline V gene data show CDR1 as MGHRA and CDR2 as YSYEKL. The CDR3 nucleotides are TGCGCCAGCAGCCAAGATGTGGTCGGGGATCAGCCCCAGCATTTT. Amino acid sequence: CASSQDVVGDQPQHF.

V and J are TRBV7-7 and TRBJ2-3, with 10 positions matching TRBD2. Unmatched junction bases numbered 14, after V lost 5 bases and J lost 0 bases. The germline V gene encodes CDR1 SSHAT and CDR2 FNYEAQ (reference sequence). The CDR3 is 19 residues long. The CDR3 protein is CASSPFSPRTSGSTDTQYF. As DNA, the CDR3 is TGTGCCAGCAGCCCCTTCAGCCCCCGGACTAGCGGAAGCACAGATACGCAGTATTTT. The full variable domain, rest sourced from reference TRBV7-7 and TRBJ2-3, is GAGVSQSPRYKVTKRGQDVTLRCDPISSHATLYWYQQALGQGPEFLTYFNYEAQPDKSGLPSDRFSAERPEGSISTLTIQRTEQRDSAMYRCASSPFSPRTSGSTDTQYFGPGTRLTVL.

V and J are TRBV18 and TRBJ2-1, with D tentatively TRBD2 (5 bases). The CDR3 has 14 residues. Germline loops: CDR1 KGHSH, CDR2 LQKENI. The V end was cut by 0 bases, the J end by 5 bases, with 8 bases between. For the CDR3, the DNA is TGTGCCAGCTCACCACCGACTACCAACAATGAGCAGTTCTTC. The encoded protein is CASSPPTTNNEQFF.

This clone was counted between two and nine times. CDR3 sequence: CASSADTAYNEQFF. The CDR3 nucleotides are TGTGCCAGTAGTGCGGACACTGCCTACAATGAGCAGTTCTTC. J is TRBJ2-1 and V is TRBV19; D perhaps matches TRBD1 (5 bases). The CDR3 has 14 amino acids. Between the trimmed V and J ends, which lost 5 bases and 2 bases, there was a span of 10 bases. Germline values: CDR1 LNHDA, CDR2 SQIVND (reference sequence).

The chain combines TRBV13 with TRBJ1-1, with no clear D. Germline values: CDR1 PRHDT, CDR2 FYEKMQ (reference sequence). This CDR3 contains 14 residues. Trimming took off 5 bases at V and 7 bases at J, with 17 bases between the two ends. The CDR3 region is CASSPSTGSSEAFF. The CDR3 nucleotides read TGTGCCAGCAGCCCCTCCACGGGGAGCAGTGAAGCTTTCTTT.

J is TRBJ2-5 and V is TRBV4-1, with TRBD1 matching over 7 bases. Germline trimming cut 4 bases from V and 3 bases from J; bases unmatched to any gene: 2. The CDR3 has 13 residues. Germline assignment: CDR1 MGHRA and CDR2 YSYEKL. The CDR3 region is CASSLGTEETQYF. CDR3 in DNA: TGCGCCAGCAGCCTTGGGACAGAAGAGACCCAGTACTTC.

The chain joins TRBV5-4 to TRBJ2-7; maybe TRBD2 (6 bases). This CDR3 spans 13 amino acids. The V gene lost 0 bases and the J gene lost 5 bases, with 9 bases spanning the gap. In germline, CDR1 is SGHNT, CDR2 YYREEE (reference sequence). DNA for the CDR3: TGTGCCAGCAGCTTGGTCGGGGGTAACGAGCAGTACTTC. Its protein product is CASSLVGGNEQYF.

The CDR3 loop reads CASSQEGLTDTQYF. The CDR3 coding sequence is TGCGCCAGCAGCCAAGAGGGCCTCACAGATACGCAGTATTTT. The chain recombines TRBV4-1 with TRBJ2-3; D not certain. CDR3 length equals 14 residues. Germline V gives CDR1 MGHRA, CDR2 YSYEKL. Trimming cost V 0 bases and J 2 bases, with 6 bases left between them.

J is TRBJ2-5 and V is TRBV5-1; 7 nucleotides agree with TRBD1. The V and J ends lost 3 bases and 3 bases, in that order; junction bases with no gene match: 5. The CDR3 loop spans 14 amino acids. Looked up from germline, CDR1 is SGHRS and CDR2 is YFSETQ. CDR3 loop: CASSSRQGEETQYF. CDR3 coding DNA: TGCGCCAGCAGCTCCCGACAGGGAGAAGAGACCCAGTACTTC.

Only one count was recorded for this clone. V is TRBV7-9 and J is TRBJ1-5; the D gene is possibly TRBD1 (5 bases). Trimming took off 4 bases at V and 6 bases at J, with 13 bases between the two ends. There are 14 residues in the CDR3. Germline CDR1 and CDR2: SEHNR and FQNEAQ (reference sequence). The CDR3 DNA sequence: TGTGCCAGCAGCTACTCAGGGAATACTCAGCCCCAGCATTTT. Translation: CASSYSGNTQPQHF. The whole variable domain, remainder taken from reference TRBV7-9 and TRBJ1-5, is DTGVSQNPRHKITKRGQNVTFRCDPISEHNRLYWYRQTLGQGPEFLTYFQNEAQLEKSRLLSDRFSAERPKGSFSTLEIQRTEQGDSAMYLCASSYSGNTQPQHFGDGTRLSIL.

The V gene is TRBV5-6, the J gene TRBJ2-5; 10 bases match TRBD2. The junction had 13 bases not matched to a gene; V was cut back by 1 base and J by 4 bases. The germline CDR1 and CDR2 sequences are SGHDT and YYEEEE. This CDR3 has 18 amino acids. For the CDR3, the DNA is TGTGCCAGCAGCTTGCCTCTAGCGGGAGTGCGGGTCGGAGAGACCCAGTACTTC. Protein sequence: CASSLPLAGVRVGETQYF.